Presented here are 21 T cell receptor beta chains from one specimen sequenced in a study of shared clonotypes between healthy human individuals. Clones were sequenced by immunoSEQ multiplex PCR, and TCRdb holds only the in-frame ones, with some missing. The data contain around 510,000 clones, around three quarters of them singletons. Sequenced sample: PBMCs. These receptors were taken from a woman between 35 and 50 years old in good health. Some clones in this sample may be carry-over from other donors' samples.

This chain connects TRBV28 to TRBJ2-1; 7 nucleotides agree with TRBD2. This CDR3 contains 18 residues. Trimming cost V 3 bases and J 4 bases; bases outside gene matches: 15. Germline V gene data show CDR1 as MDHEN and CDR2 as SYDVKM. The CDR3 protein is CASSFPARASGVYNEQFF. The CDR3 DNA sequence: TGTGCCAGCAGTTTCCCGGCGAGGGCTAGCGGAGTTTACAATGAGCAGTTCTTC.

V usage is TRBV7-7 and J usage is TRBJ2-1; 13 bases map to TRBD2. The CDR3 has 14 residues. V shed 5 bases, J shed 10 bases, and the junction held 5 bases outside the gene matches. Germline loops: CDR1 SSHAT, CDR2 FNYEAQ (reference sequence). The CDR3 sequence is CASSLRLAGGEQFF. Written as DNA, the CDR3 is TGTGCCAGCAGCCTTCGACTAGCGGGAGGAGAGCAGTTCTTC.

The V call is TRBV7-8, the J call TRBJ2-1, with a possible D match to TRBD2 (5 bases). In germline, CDR1 is SGHVS, CDR2 FQNEAQ. This CDR3 has 15 amino acids. The V end was cut by 1 base, the J end by 1 base, with 8 bases between. CDR3 nucleotide sequence: TGTGCCAGCAGCTTAGTCGGCGGGTCCTACAATGAGCAGTTCTTC. It encodes CASSLVGGSYNEQFF. The full variable domain, completed using reference TRBV7-8 and TRBJ2-1, is GAGVSQSPRYKVAKRGQDVALRCDPISGHVSLFWYQQALGQGPEFLTYFQNEAQLDKSGLPSDRFFAERPEGSVSTLKIQRTQQEDSAVYLCASSLVGGSYNEQFFGPGTRLTVL.

The chain carries TRBV20-1 and TRBJ1-2; 8 positions match TRBD1. Germline-derived CDR1 and CDR2 are DFQATT and SNEGSKA (reference sequence). V was clipped by 6 bases and J by 5 bases; unmatched bases: 2. CDR3 size: 11 residues. CDR3 in amino acids: CSAGTGYGYTF. In nucleotides, the CDR3 is TGCAGTGCCGGGACAGGTTATGGCTACACCTTC.

The chain couples TRBV9 to TRBJ2-2; D gene uncertain. Trimming took 4 bases from V and 0 from J, leaving 4 bases between them. The V gene's germline CDR1 is SGDLS and CDR2 YYNGEE. CDR3 length: 13 residues. Here the CDR3 reads CASSPSNTGELFF. The CDR3, as DNA: TGTGCCAGCAGCCCATCGAACACCGGGGAGCTGTTTTTT.

The table lists this clone with a few counts. This sequence is one base from a far larger clone and is likely a read error. V usage is TRBV6-5 and J usage is TRBJ2-6; maybe TRBD2 (6 bases). The CDR3 extends over 13 amino acids. In germline, CDR1 is MNHEY, CDR2 SVGAGI. Trimming stripped 10 bases from V and 3 bases from J, with 10 bases between. The CDR3 region is CATGSYGANVLTF. The CDR3 DNA follows: TGTGCCACCGGGAGCTATGGGGCCAACGTCCTGACTTTC.

The rearrangement joins TRBV5-4 to TRBJ1-2, with TRBD1 matching over 9 bases. Germline loops: CDR1 SGHNT, CDR2 YYREEE (reference sequence). V lost 4 bases and J lost 4; bases outside the gene matches: 8. This CDR3 spans 15 amino acids. The CDR3 DNA reads TGTGCCAGCAGCGCACCGGGACAGGGTTCCTATGGCTACACCTTC. Residues: CASSAPGQGSYGYTF.

A word on this clone: This may be a read error: a much more frequent sequence differs by one nucleotide. This chain uses TRBV10-3 with TRBJ1-1, with D unresolved. Germline CDR1 is ENHRY and CDR2 is SYGVKD. CDR3 length: 13 residues. The DNA of the CDR3 is TGTGCCAACAGTGAATATAGGAACACTGAAGCTTTCTTT. Translated, it gives CANSEYRNTEAFF.

The V and J genes are TRBV5-1 and TRBJ2-2; 8 bases match TRBD1. V was clipped by 4 bases and J by 6 bases; unmatched bases: 2. CDR3 length: 13 amino acids. Germline V lookup: CDR1 SGHRS, CDR2 YFSETQ. The CDR3 is CASSPGGAGELFF. CDR3 nucleotides: TGCGCCAGCAGCCCAGGGGGCGCCGGGGAGCTGTTTTTT.

The CDR3 DNA is TGCGCCAGCAGCTTGGGAGGATCCGGGGAGCTGTTTTTT. This gives the protein CASSLGGSGELFF. This chain links TRBV5-1 with TRBJ2-2; D remains ambiguous. CDR1 is SGHRS, CDR2 YFSETQ, per germline. Trimming stripped 0 bases from V and 6 bases from J, with 6 bases between. The CDR3 covers 13 residues.

The chain couples TRBV7-9 to TRBJ1-1; D possibly corresponds to TRBD1 (5 bases). CDR1 and CDR2 from the germline V gene are SEHNR and FQNEAQ (reference sequence). V was cut by 5 bases and J by 2 bases, with 12 bases left in between. The CDR3 covers 14 residues. The CDR3 loop reads CASSHRQLNTEAFF. For the CDR3, the DNA is TGTGCCAGCAGCCATAGACAGTTAAACACTGAAGCTTTCTTT.

This clone was seen just once. The V gene is TRBV19, the J gene TRBJ2-1; the match to TRBD2 covers 13 bases. Trimming removed 9 bases from V and 8 bases from J; junction bases left unmatched: 7. The CDR3 contains 14 residues. Germline V lookup: CDR1 LNHDA, CDR2 SQIVND (reference sequence). The CDR3 sequence: CASSGTSGTYEQFF. The CDR3 DNA reads as TGTGCCAGCTCCGGGACTAGCGGGACCTATGAGCAGTTCTTC.

The V call is TRBV23-1, the J call TRBJ2-1; perhaps TRBD2 as D (5 bases). TRBV23-1 is flagged as an ORF with uncertain function. Trimming left V 3 bases short and J 7 bases short, with 13 bases between. This CDR3 is built from 14 residues. CDR3 DNA sequence: TGCGCCAGCAGTCATCCCGATGGGGAGAATGAGCAGTTCTTC. This gives the protein CASSHPDGENEQFF.

This clone was seen once. The V gene is TRBV28, the J gene TRBJ2-2; no reliable D call. Germline assignment: CDR1 MDHEN and CDR2 SYDVKM. The CDR3 runs to 15 residues. V shed 6 bases and J shed 0 bases, with 11 bases lying between them. CDR3 bases: TGTGCCAGCAGAGTGGGGAACGCGAACACCGGGGAGCTGTTTTTT. Translating it yields CASRVGNANTGELFF.

The chain joins TRBV30 to TRBJ2-1; 12 bases match TRBD2. Germline loops: CDR1 GTSNPN, CDR2 SVGIG (reference sequence). Trimming cost V 5 bases and J 10 bases; bases outside gene matches: 3. The CDR3 loop spans 12 amino acids. CDR3 DNA sequence: TGTGCCTGGGGACTAGCGGGAATCGAGCAGTTCTTC. Its translation: CAWGLAGIEQFF.

The V call is TRBV18, the J call TRBJ2-2, with D maybe TRBD2 (6 bases). The V end lost 4 bases, the J end lost 4 bases, and 19 bases lay between the germline ends. CDR1 and CDR2 (germline): KGHSH, LQKENI. The CDR3 covers 17 residues. The CDR3 spells CASSHGTPLRGTGELFF. CDR3 DNA: TGTGCCAGCTCACACGGGACTCCCCTCCGGGGCACCGGGGAGCTGTTTTTT.

This clone has a single count. The chain employs TRBV2 and TRBJ2-1; 9 bases align to TRBD1. Germline lookup yields CDR1 SNHLY and CDR2 FYNNEI. The length of the CDR3 is 15 residues. Unmatched junction bases numbered 4, after V lost 6 bases and J lost 1 base. Here the CDR3 DNA reads TGTGCCAGCAGGACAGGGGGTGGTTCCTACAATGAGCAGTTCTTC. It codes for CASRTGGGSYNEQFF.

The chain uses TRBV27 and TRBJ1-5; D is ambiguous. The CDR3 is 18 amino acids. The germline V gene has CDR1 MNHEY and CDR2 SMNVEV (reference sequence). V was shortened by 1 base and J by 0 bases, with 16 bases between the two germline ends. CDR3 DNA: TGTGCCAGCAGTTTATTCGGTGTTGGCAGGTATAGCAATCAGCCCCAGCATTTT. This sequence encodes CASSLFGVGRYSNQPQHF.

V and J are TRBV10-3 and TRBJ2-1; TRBD2 aligns across 8 bases. The CDR3 has 14 residues. Germline CDR1 and CDR2: ENHRY and SYGVKD. The V gene end was trimmed by 8 bases and the J gene end by 0 bases; junction bases not matched to a gene: 3. This CDR3 is CAIASGSSYNEQFF. CDR3 coding DNA: TGTGCCATCGCAAGCGGGAGCTCCTACAATGAGCAGTTCTTC.

This chain links TRBV27 with TRBJ2-7; 10 bases map to TRBD1. Germline V gene data show CDR1 as MNHEY and CDR2 as SMNVEV (reference sequence). This CDR3 has 15 residues. Losses at the gene ends were 7 bases for V and 0 bases for J; bases not matched to a gene: 6. The CDR3 region is CASILRTGGSYEQYF. The CDR3 nucleotides read TGTGCCAGCATCCTACGGACAGGGGGCTCCTACGAGCAGTACTTC.

This rearrangement joins TRBV5-4 to TRBJ2-1, with a tentative D call TRBD2 (6 bases). The germline V gene encodes CDR1 SGHNT and CDR2 YYREEE (reference sequence). Trimming removed 4 bases from V and 8 bases from J, with 13 bases in between. This CDR3 contains 13 residues. The CDR3 coding sequence is TGTGCCAGCAGCGGGAGGAATGGCGATGAGCAGTTCTTC. Its translation is CASSGRNGDEQFF.